This T cell receptor (beta chain) was captured by sequencing in a study of beta chain features in type 1 diabetes (dated by TCRdb to the late 2010s). As for the study more broadly: Mean age, gender distribution, total cell number and subset yield were not different between patients and healthy donors. A total of around 110,000,000 sorted cells were examined across all samples, and RNA yield correlated strongly with the number of cells per subset. In the study, TCRB repertoires of sorted circulating CD4+ T cell subsets from recently diagnosed type 1 diabetes patients were compared with those of matched healthy donors. Whereas all 28 donors provided naive and central memory subsets, regulatory and stem cell-like memory subsets were isolated from just 8 patients and roughly 8 healthy donors.

All of the isolated RNA was reverse transcribed with the High Capacity cDNA Reverse Transcription Kit, so expressed TCRB transcripts were sequenced. Deep immunoSEQ sequencing was applied to naive, central memory and regulatory T cell samples, giving an average of approximately 4 million total reads per sample. After sorted cells were lysed in RLT buffer, RNA was extracted with DNase-treated RNeasy Micro or Mini kits, with the choice depending on cell number. To prevent cross-contamination, each cell subset was processed individually, whereas patient and healthy donor samples were processed jointly. Using the immunoSEQ multiplex PCR, TCRB sequences were amplified from cDNA into 87-bp fragments spanning the CDR3 region. The amplicons were sequenced using the Illumina HiSeq platform. For the original study's pipeline: PCR bias was corrected computationally using synthetic template baselines, and reads within Hamming distance 2 were collapsed, with unmergeable singletons discarded. Reads were aligned against IMGT so that V, D and J genes, CDR3 length and insertions or deletions at six rearrangement sites could be assigned. Within each subset, clonotype counts were normalized to the number of sorted cells before true diversity and Gini coefficients were calculated with the tcR R package. Repertoire sharing was quantified using the overlap coefficient calculated on TCRB nucleotide sequences. As a proxy for the pre-selection repertoire, out-of-frame TCRB sequences from naive cells were analyzed. As stored in TCRdb, this immuneACCESS dataset retains in-frame rearrangements with V and J assigned. A fraction of the clones does not appear; measured against another copy, unresolved V genes explain less than half of the discrepancy, and the remainder lacks a known reason. D and trimming come from the DNA, and the V and J calls and clone size come from that table. Counted in this sample were about 710,000 clones; over 11% of them appeared once. The top ten clones comprise just under 0.04% of the sample.

Overall study outcomes, separate from this receptor: Because the HLA sub-analyses included only small numbers of individuals, any influence of HLA type on TCRB rearrangement was left unresolved. The naive, central memory and regulatory TCRB repertoires appeared to resemble one another more closely among patients than among healthy donors. Because cDNA rather than genomic DNA was sequenced, highly expressing activated cells could have been over-represented, although no difference in activation and CD3 levels was found between groups. In all four CD4+ subsets, TCRB CDR3 length was moderately but significantly shorter in type 1 diabetes patients. Shorter templates might have been favored by PCR, but patient and control samples were amplified and corrected together, so both groups would have been affected equally by any skew. At VDJ recombination sites, type 1 diabetes patients had fewer insertions and more deleted nucleotides, which implies abnormalities in thymic rearrangement.

Each donor gave one peripheral blood draw, averaging roughly 0.11 L, which was collected into heparinised tubes. Using a panel that included CD45RO, CCR7, CD25, CD127, CD95 and CD27, naive, central memory, regulatory and stem cell-like memory CD4+ T cells were sorted on a BD FACSAria II. Purity was above 95% for every sorted population. PBMCs were isolated immediately by Lymphoprep density gradient centrifugation and stained directly without culture. So that batch effects would be minimized, each experiment stained and sorted samples in pairs, pairing one healthy donor with one patient. Note on this clone: What antigen it recognizes has not been identified. No base quality values were provided; no much bigger clone lies one nucleotide off.

Via the germline V gene, CDR1 is SGHTA and CDR2 FQGNSA. V has 5 bases trimmed and J has 4 bases trimmed; junction bases matching no gene number 9. The cysteine opens and the phenylalanine closes a CDR3 of 16 amino acids. Here the CDR3 DNA is all that survives: 48 bases in frame from base 1. This receptor was obtained from a man between 18 and 35 years old with type 1 diabetes. The V gene is TRBV7-2 and the J gene is TRBJ2-1, and 9 junction bases match TRBD2. The sample taken for sequencing was naive CD4+ T cells from blood. The cell subset or site label for this specimen denotes: true naive CD4+ T cells. The CDR3 region has the sequence CASSRWGLAGYNEQFF. The nucleotides are TGTGCCAGCAGCCGGTGGGGGCTAGCGGGGTACAATGAGCAGTTCTTC.